This TCR beta chain was found in a study of CD8 T cells in ankylosing spondylitis. The study, taken as a whole, reports: Made up of about eight highly homologous variants, a TCR beta motif appeared characteristic of ankylosing spondylitis blood.

Looked up from germline, CDR1 is LGHNA and CDR2 is YSLEER. After removal of 1 base from V and 3 bases from J, the junction contained 4 bases not matched to a gene. The CDR3 is 15 residues long. In TCRdb, the 5' RACE reads were re-called with MiXCR into one record per CDR3 protein. In the table there are 390,000 or so distinct CDR3 sequences, about a fifth of which are singletons. Note on this clonotype: Its matching antigen is unknown.

The TCR originated in a male donor with ankylosing spondylitis. The rearrangement links TRBV4-3 to TRBJ1-1, with 8 bases matching TRBD1. The sequencing input was blood, either unsorted or a sorted T cell fraction (not recorded which). The CDR3 bases are TGCGCCAGCAGCCAAGGGGACAGGACCCACACTGAAGCTTTCTTT. This encodes CASSQGDRTHTEAFF.